This TCR beta chain was observed in a study of cytomegalovirus exposure and HLA in healthy donors. Study-level results: Most subjects' HLA-A and HLA-B alleles were reportedly predicted from TCR beta sequences.

The trim removed 3 bases at V and 5 bases at J, leaving 7 bases unmatched. In germline, CDR1 is MNHNS, CDR2 SASEGT. This CDR3 is 17 amino acids long. This clone is a singleton in its sample. Its specificity is unknown. The PCR contained 60 Vbeta and 13 Jbeta primers. Here immunoSEQ multiplex PCR was the method, and the copy in TCRdb shows in-frame clones only, minus some. The sample carries roughly 180,000 clones, more than 70% recorded once. Sequencing input: PBMCs. V usage is TRBV6-1 and J usage is TRBJ2-2; 12 positions agree with TRBD2. This receptor was identified in a young man in good health and CMV-seronegative. CDR3 in DNA: TGTGCCAGCAGTGAGCTAGCGGGAGGGCCTGATACCGGGGAGCTGTTTTTT. It codes for CASSELAGGPDTGELFF.